This T cell receptor beta chain was recorded in a study of CD8 T cells in ankylosing spondylitis. Overall study findings and caveats: What seemed typical of ankylosing spondylitis blood was a TCR beta motif built from roughly eight highly homologous variants. It was reported that disease-linked clones were significantly enriched in matched ankylosing spondylitis synovial fluid.

TCR beta libraries were made by quantitative 5'-RACE with molecular barcodes. A single record per CDR3 protein comes from TCRdb applying MiXCR to the 5' RACE reads. Of around 480,000 distinct CDR3 sequences listed, 15% to 20% are singletons. CDR3 length: 12 amino acids. Germline-derived CDR1 and CDR2 are SNHLY and FYNNEI. Trimming stripped 7 bases from V and 4 bases from J, with 10 bases between. This clonotype has a handful of counts. Its antigen remains unknown. This chain connects TRBV2 to TRBJ1-1; D is undetermined. The material sequenced was blood, either unsorted or a sorted T cell fraction (not recorded which). The TCR was taken from a male donor with ankylosing spondylitis. The DNA of the CDR3 is TGTGCCAGCAACCTGAAGGCCACTGAAGCTTTCTTT. Translation gives CASNLKATEAFF.